This T cell receptor beta chain was captured in a study of CD8+ T cells in alopecia areata. Specified treatment: oral pan-JAK inhibitor, 5-10 mg twice daily. This clone was detected only a few times. Its antigen is unknown. Regarding the study as a whole: Lesional tissue from the scalp (especially in alopecia totalis/universalis) showed higher clonality than normal scalp. Both scalp clonality and the expanded CD8+ clones among the top 100 showed a significant decrease with tofacitinib. Uncertain still, given a single nonresponder, is whether baseline CD8+ expansion links to response.

V shed 4 bases and J shed 6 bases, with 19 bases lying between them. The CDR3 extends over 16 amino acids. Looked up from germline, CDR1 is SGHRS and CDR2 is YFSETQ. Extracted RNA was reverse transcribed into cDNA, the sequencing template. The repertoire was sequenced with immunoSEQ multiplex PCR; TCRdb's copy has only in-frame clones and lacks some. Of fewer than 200,000 clones in the sample, approximately 57% were seen once. This TCR came from a human donor with alopecia areata. The chain couples TRBV5-1 to TRBJ1-4; no reliable D call. This specimen was CD4+ T cells sorted from blood, taken at week 24, from a patient treated with tofacitinib. CDR3 DNA sequence: TGCGCCAGCAGCCCCCGCCTGCTGGCTACGGATGAAAAACTGTTTTTT. Translation: CASSPRLLATDEKLFF.